The 24 T cell receptor beta chains below come from one sample, sequenced in a study of T cells in Graves' hyperthyroidism and ophthalmopathy. Using RNA transcripts as the source, TCR beta CDR3 regions were amplified. The study used the HTBI primer set for a first-round RT-PCR of the TCR CDR3. TCRdb used MiXCR to reprocess the multiplex PCR reads, holding one entry per CDR3 protein. The profile shows about 570,000 distinct CDR3 sequences, about half of them singletons. The sequenced sample was peripheral blood or thyroid tissue (not recorded which). Source of these receptors: an adult woman with Graves' disease, either hyperthyroidism or ophthalmopathy (not recorded which).

The rearrangement joins TRBV12-3 or TRBV12-4 to TRBJ1-2; D gene ambiguous. Trimming left V 7 bases short and J 8 bases short, with 2 bases between. CDR3 length: 8 amino acids. CDR3: CASNGYTF. The CDR3 region has the DNA TGTGCCAGCAACGGCTACACCTTC.

The J gene is TRBJ1-1, the V gene TRBV20-1, with D uncertain. CDR1 is DFQATT and CDR2 is SNEGSKA in the germline V gene (reference sequence). The CDR3 totals 16 residues. Between the trimmed V and J ends, which lost 0 bases and 6 bases, there was a span of 20 bases. CDR3: CSARDLMALLGAEAFF. DNA of the CDR3: TGCAGTGCTAGAGATCTGATGGCACTGCTAGGTGCTGAAGCTTTCTTT.

The CDR3 region has the DNA TGTGCCAGCAGCGTAGGAGTATCGCAGCCCCAGCATTTT. Its translation is CASSVGVSQPQHF. This rearrangement joins TRBV9 to TRBJ1-5; no clear D gene. The V end was cut by 0 bases, the J end by 7 bases, with 8 bases between. This CDR3 is 13 amino acids long. The germline V gene has CDR1 SGDLS and CDR2 YYNGEE.

This clonotype was picked up many times. The chain recombines TRBV14 with TRBJ2-2, with D hard to call. This CDR3 is 17 amino acids long. V shed 1 base and J shed 3 bases, with 15 bases lying between them. Germline V gives CDR1 SGHDN, CDR2 FVKESK. The CDR3 DNA reads as TGTGCCAGCAGCCAAGGTTCCTGGGCCCCTGACACCGGGGAGCTGTTTTTT. It translates to CASSQGSWAPDTGELFF.

The chain links TRBV25-1 to TRBJ2-7; 9 nucleotides match TRBD2. CDR3 length equals 15 residues. The germline CDR1 and CDR2 sequences are MGHDK and SYGVNS. J gave up 5 bases and V 1 base, and 6 bases lay outside the gene matches. The CDR3, as DNA: TGTGCCAGCAGTGAATCCCTCGGACTAGCGCACGAGCAGTACTTC. It is translated as CASSESLGLAHEQYF.

The genes are TRBV29-1 and TRBJ1-4; TRBD1 matches at 9 bases. Germline CDR1 reads SQVTM; CDR2 reads ANQGSEA. CDR3 length: 14 amino acids. The trim removed 6 bases at V and 8 bases at J, leaving 10 bases unmatched. CDR3 protein: CSVMGSGTGEKLFF. The DNA of the CDR3 is TGCAGCGTCATGGGGTCCGGGACAGGGGAAAAACTGTTTTTT.

This clonotype has at least ten counts. This chain connects TRBV11-2 to TRBJ2-7; 11 bases fit TRBD1. With V trimmed by 5 bases and J by 4 bases, 16 bases remained unmatched. There are 18 residues in the CDR3. Per germline, CDR1 SGHAT and CDR2 FQNNGV. CDR3 coding DNA: TGTGCCAGCAGCCAGAGGGACAGGGGGGAATCCCGTCTTTACGAGCAGTACTTC. Its protein product is CASSQRDRGESRLYEQYF. Using reference TRBV11-2 and TRBJ2-7 for the parts outside the CDR3, the full variable domain is EAGVAQSPRYKIIEKRQSVAFWCNPISGHATLYWYQQILGQGPKLLIQFQNNGVVDDSQLPKDRFSAERLKGVDSTLKIQPAKLEDSAVYLCASSQRDRGESRLYEQYFGPGTRLTVT.

J is TRBJ2-7 and V is TRBV12-3 or TRBV12-4, with D maybe TRBD1 (5 bases). The ends were cut back, 4 bases at V and 3 bases at J, with 13 bases in the middle. The CDR3 spans 14 residues. The CDR3 sequence is CASSYGRESYEQYF. The DNA of the CDR3 is TGTGCCAGCAGTTACGGCAGGGAAAGCTACGAGCAGTACTTC.

This clonotype was counted ten times or more. The gene calls are TRBV20-1 and TRBJ1-6; 8 nucleotides line up with TRBD1. The junction had 5 bases not matched to a gene; V was cut back by 0 bases and J by 4 bases. The CDR3 runs to 16 residues. Germline CDR1 DFQATT, CDR2 SNEGSKA (reference sequence). As DNA, the CDR3 is TGCAGTGCTAGAGACGGGACAGGTCCATATAATTCACCCCTCCACTTT. Translating gives CSARDGTGPYNSPLHF.

This chain links TRBV28 with TRBJ1-1, with TRBD1 matching 7 bases. Germline V gene lookup returns CDR1 MDHEN and CDR2 SYDVKM. J lost 9 bases, V lost 4 bases, and 5 bases had no gene match. This CDR3 region has 12 residues. This chain's CDR3 is CASSSDRRKAFF. The CDR3 region has the DNA TGTGCCAGCAGTTCGGACAGGAGGAAAGCTTTCTTT.

The chain combines TRBV12-3 or TRBV12-4 with TRBJ1-1; the match to TRBD1 covers 7 bases. Trimming removed 11 bases from V and 2 bases from J; junction bases left unmatched: 14. The length of the CDR3 is 15 residues. CDR3 in amino acids: CACRPITGDNTEAFF. The CDR3, as DNA: TGTGCCTGCCGCCCGATAACAGGGGACAACACTGAAGCTTTCTTT.

The V call is TRBV7-3, the J call TRBJ2-5, with D hard to call. The V gene lost 2 bases and the J gene lost 6 bases, with 13 bases spanning the gap. The germline V gene encodes CDR1 SGHTA and CDR2 FQGTGA. This CDR3 has 14 residues. Written as DNA, the CDR3 is TGTGCCAGCAGCTTAGTGACGATTTCACAGACCCAGTACTTC. Its protein is CASSLVTISQTQYF.

The rearrangement joins TRBV11-2 to TRBJ1-6, with a weak D call TRBD1 (5 bases). CDR3 length: 15 amino acids. Per the germline V gene, CDR1 is SGHAT and CDR2 is FQNNGV. V was trimmed by 5 bases and J by 5 bases, leaving 13 bases between them. The CDR3 nucleotides are TGTGCCAGCAGCGCTCCGGGACGGAATAATTCACCCCTCCACTTT. It encodes CASSAPGRNNSPLHF. Based on the CDR3 plus reference TRBV11-2 and TRBJ1-6, the full variable domain is EAGVAQSPRYKIIEKRQSVAFWCNPISGHATLYWYQQILGQGPKLLIQFQNNGVVDDSQLPKDRFSAERLKGVDSTLKIQPAKLEDSAVYLCASSAPGRNNSPLHFGNGTRLTVT.

This clonotype showed up many times. The chain employs TRBV20-1 and TRBJ1-1; 9 nucleotides align to TRBD1. Looked up from germline, CDR1 is DFQATT and CDR2 is SNEGSKA (reference sequence). The CDR3 contains 13 residues. The trim removed 4 bases at V and 5 bases at J, leaving 5 bases unmatched. CDR3 in amino acids: CSAIWTGETEAFF. The CDR3 nucleotides read TGCAGTGCTATTTGGACAGGGGAAACTGAAGCTTTCTTT.

This rearrangement joins TRBV5-1 to TRBJ2-5, with 7 bases lining up with TRBD2. V lost 0 bases and J lost 9; bases outside the gene matches: 8. Germline lookup yields CDR1 SGHRS and CDR2 YFSETQ. The CDR3 has 14 amino acids. The CDR3 DNA is TGCGCCAGCAGCTTGGGGGAGGGTTTAGGGCCCCAGTACTTC. This sequence encodes CASSLGEGLGPQYF.

Details on this clonotype: The CDR3 end shows no conserved phenylalanine or tryptophan, and so a read error is likely. The DNA is left out, because the CDR3 cannot be placed on it with certainty; the CDR3 is given as TCRdb lists it. The V call is TRBV2, the J call TRBJ1-1; whether TRBD1, the table's D call, matches the DNA was not checked. Germline V CDR1 and CDR2: SNHLY, FYNNEI. The CDR3 numbers 17 amino acids, ends counted. The CDR3 spells CASSQDRGGMGTGHCQS.

The chain couples TRBV29-1 to TRBJ1-1, with D maybe TRBD1 (5 bases). The CDR3 has 15 residues. Germline V CDR1 and CDR2: SQVTM, ANQGSEA. V lost 6 bases and J 1 base, leaving 18 bases between the germline ends. This CDR3 is CSVPNQGTTNTEAFF. The DNA of the CDR3 is TGCAGCGTCCCTAACCAGGGAACAACGAACACTGAAGCTTTCTTT.

The V call is TRBV13, the J call TRBJ1-6; possibly TRBD1 for D (6 bases). V shed 4 bases and J shed 8 bases, with 12 bases lying between them. The V gene's germline CDR1 is PRHDT and CDR2 FYEKMQ (reference sequence). This CDR3 has 14 residues. In DNA form, the CDR3 reads TGTGCCAGCAGCTGGGGGGCCGAGGATTCACCCCTCCACTTT. Translating gives CASSWGAEDSPLHF.

This clonotype was recorded at least ten times. The chain recombines TRBV12-3 or TRBV12-4 with TRBJ1-3; D is unresolved. Trimming stripped 6 bases from V and 4 bases from J, with 13 bases between. The CDR3 runs to 14 residues. CDR3 nucleotide sequence: TGTGCCAGCAGAAACGAGTTGTCCGGAAACACCATATATTTT. The encoded protein is CASRNELSGNTIYF.

This clonotype has just a few counts. Here the CDR3 reads CASSRTGTGELFF. The CDR3 region has the DNA TGTGCCAGCAGTAGAACTGGCACCGGGGAGCTGTTTTTT. This rearrangement joins TRBV6-5 to TRBJ2-2; D gene uncertain. V dropped 5 bases and J dropped 4 bases, with 8 bases sitting between them. The CDR3 has 13 residues. Germline V gene lookup returns CDR1 MNHEY and CDR2 SVGAGI.

This chain connects TRBV2 to TRBJ2-2; the match to TRBD2 covers 14 bases. The CDR3 extends over 16 amino acids. CDR1 is SNHLY and CDR2 is FYNNEI in the germline V gene. The J segment lost 6 bases and the V segment lost 6 bases, leaving 6 bases of the junction unmatched. The CDR3 sequence is CASREGLAGDSGELFF. The DNA for the CDR3 is TGTGCCAGCAGGGAGGGACTAGCGGGAGACTCCGGGGAGCTGTTTTTT.

Many counts were recorded for this clonotype. This chain joins TRBV29-1 and TRBJ1-1, with TRBD1 as a possible D gene (5 bases). The CDR3 runs 17 residues. CDR1 and CDR2 (germline): SQVTM, ANQGSEA. Trimming cost V 7 bases and J 5 bases, with 29 bases left between them. This chain's CDR3 is CSAGRRGIESRATEAFF. CDR3 nucleotides: TGCAGCGCCGGCCGACGGGGGATTGAGAGTAGAGCAACTGAAGCTTTCTTT.

Ten or more counts support this clonotype. The chain combines TRBV7-9 with TRBJ2-7; 9 bases line up with TRBD2. V shed 5 bases, J shed 4 bases, and the junction held 18 bases outside the gene matches. Germline V gives CDR1 SEHNR, CDR2 FQNEAQ (reference sequence). The CDR3 loop spans 18 amino acids. CDR3 sequence: CASSQQGGFAGGPYEQYF. The CDR3 bases are TGTGCCAGCAGCCAGCAGGGTGGCTTCGCGGGAGGGCCTTACGAGCAGTACTTC.

About this clonotype: A single base separates this from a much larger clone, so it may be a read error. The chain couples TRBV6-5 to TRBJ1-1; D is uncertain. Germline CDR1 reads MNHEY; CDR2 reads SVGAGI. The CDR3 has 14 residues. CDR3 sequence (DNA): TGTGCCAGCAGTGACTCGATCCGCGGCACACAAGCTTTCTTT. This encodes CASSDSIRGTQAFF.